A single sample is the source of the 10 T cell receptor beta chains below, sequenced in a study of CD4 T cells in relation to SARS-CoV-2 and coronaviruses. The unexposed donors gave CD4+ T cells in about 2011-2018, prior to COVID-19. Clones were read by immunoSEQ multiplex PCR, and TCRdb kept only the in-frame ones, dropping some. Of about 65,000 clones listed, 75% to 90% are singletons. The sequencing sample was made of memory CD4+ T cells from PBMCs. Receptor source: a human donor in good health.

The rearrangement uses TRBV4-2 and TRBJ1-4, with no clear D. The CDR3 runs 14 residues. Trimming removed 0 bases at V and 14 bases at J, with 16 bases between. Germline V CDR1 and CDR2: LGHNA, YNFKEQ. CDR3 coding DNA: TGTGCCAGCAGCCAAGATCGGGCGAAGAGAGAGCTGTTTTTT. Its protein is CASSQDRAKRELFF.

V usage is TRBV5-6 and J usage is TRBJ1-5, with unresolved D. V lost 0 bases and J lost 6, with 7 bases in between. This CDR3 comprises 13 residues. Germline V gene lookup returns CDR1 SGHDT and CDR2 YYEEEE. CDR3 sequence: CASSLGLSQPQHF. In DNA form, the CDR3 reads TGTGCCAGCAGCTTGGGACTCAGTCAGCCCCAGCATTTT.

The V and J genes are TRBV6-1 and TRBJ2-3, with 9 bases that match TRBD2. Unmatched junction bases numbered 11, after V lost 2 bases and J lost 2 bases. Germline CDR1 and CDR2: MNHNS and SASEGT. The CDR3 runs to 18 residues. CDR3 sequence reads: CASSERVATSGLTDTQYF. DNA for the CDR3: TGTGCCAGCAGTGAACGTGTGGCGACTAGCGGACTCACAGATACGCAGTATTTT.

This chain uses TRBV3-1 (or the pseudogene TRBV3-2) with TRBJ1-1, with a tentative D call TRBD1 (5 bases). This CDR3 region has 15 residues. The germline V gene encodes CDR1 LGHDT and CDR2 YNNKEL (reference sequence). V lost 2 bases and J 5 bases, leaving 15 bases between the germline ends. CDR3 residues: CASSQQGMGRTEAFF. The CDR3 nucleotides are TGTGCCAGCAGCCAACAGGGTATGGGAAGGACTGAAGCTTTCTTT.

For the CDR3, the DNA is TGTGCCAGCAGCCACCCAAGGAGTGGAAACACCATATATTTT. Protein product: CASSHPRSGNTIYF. The chain uses TRBV3-1 (or the pseudogene TRBV3-2) and TRBJ1-3; unclear D gene. Trimming stripped 3 bases from V and 3 bases from J, with 9 bases between. Germline CDR1 LGHDT, CDR2 YNNKEL (reference sequence). The CDR3 covers 14 residues.

The V and J genes are TRBV15 and TRBJ2-7, with a weak D call TRBD2 (5 bases). V lost 1 base and J lost 5, with 6 bases in between. Germline values: CDR1 LNHNV, CDR2 YYDKDF (reference sequence). CDR3 size: 12 residues. CDR3 protein: CATSRVRDEQYF. DNA for the CDR3: TGTGCCACCAGCAGAGTGAGGGACGAGCAGTACTTC.

The V call is TRBV7-8, the J call TRBJ2-1; D ambiguous. This CDR3 comprises 13 residues. Per germline, CDR1 SGHVS and CDR2 FQNEAQ. Trimming took 7 bases from V and 5 from J, leaving 12 bases between them. CDR3 loop: CASTPMAHNEQFF. CDR3 DNA sequence: TGTGCCAGCACCCCCATGGCCCACAATGAGCAGTTCTTC.

The chain links TRBV20-1 to TRBJ2-3, with D tentatively TRBD1 (6 bases). The V end lost 3 bases, the J end lost 4 bases, and 14 bases lay between the germline ends. The CDR3 has 14 amino acids. Germline lookup yields CDR1 DFQATT and CDR2 SNEGSKA (reference sequence). CDR3 sequence (DNA): TGCAGTGCTAGTCTGAGGGACATCGCAGATACGCAGTATTTT. Translation gives CSASLRDIADTQYF.

The chain joins TRBV5-8 to TRBJ1-1; no clear D gene. V lost 0 bases and J 5 bases, leaving 11 bases between the germline ends. The germline CDR1 and CDR2 sequences are SGHTS and YDEGEE. The CDR3 runs to 14 residues. In DNA form, the CDR3 reads TGTGCCAGCAGCTTGGTCAGCTCCAGGACTGAAGCTTTCTTT. Residues: CASSLVSSRTEAFF.

The gene calls are TRBV3-1 (or the pseudogene TRBV3-2) and TRBJ1-1; a possible D gene is TRBD1 (6 bases). V dropped 4 bases and J dropped 8 bases, with 14 bases sitting between them. CDR3 length: 13 residues. The germline CDR1 and CDR2 sequences are LGHDT and YNNKEL (reference sequence). The CDR3 DNA reads as TGTGCCAGCAGCCTGCCAGGGGCTTCCGAAGCTTTCTTT. Amino acid sequence: CASSLPGASEAFF.